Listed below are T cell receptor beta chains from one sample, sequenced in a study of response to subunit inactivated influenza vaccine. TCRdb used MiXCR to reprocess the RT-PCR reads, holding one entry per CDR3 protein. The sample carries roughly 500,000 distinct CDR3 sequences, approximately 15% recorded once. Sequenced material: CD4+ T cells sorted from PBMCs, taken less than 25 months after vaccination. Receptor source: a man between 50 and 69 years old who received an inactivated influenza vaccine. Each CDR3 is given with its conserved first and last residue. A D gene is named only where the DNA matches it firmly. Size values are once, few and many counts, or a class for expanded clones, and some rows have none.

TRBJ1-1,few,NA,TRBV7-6,CASSSGQTRGNTEAFF,TGTGCCAGCAGCTCCGGACAGACCCGGGGAAACACTGAAGCTTTCTTT
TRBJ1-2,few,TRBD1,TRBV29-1,CSVEPGQGNKNYGYTF,TGCAGCGTTGAACCCGGACAGGGAAACAAGAATTATGGCTACACCTTC
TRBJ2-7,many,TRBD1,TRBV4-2,CASSPHPETGTYEQYF,TGTGCCAGCAGCCCCCACCCCGAGACAGGGACCTACGAGCAGTACTTC
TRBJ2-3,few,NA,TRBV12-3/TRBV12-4,CASRGGGWADTQYF,TGTGCCAGCCGAGGGGGGGGCTGGGCAGATACGCAGTATTTT
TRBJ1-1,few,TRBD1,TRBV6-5,CASSYRDRAFEAFF,TGTGCCAGCAGTTACCGGGACAGAGCATTTGAAGCTTTCTTT
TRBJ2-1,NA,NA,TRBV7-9,CASSGGLNYEQFF,TGTGCCAGCAGCGGGGGGCTTAACTATGAGCAGTTCTTC
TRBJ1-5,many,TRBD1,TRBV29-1,CSVRTGNSNQPQHF,TGCAGCGTGAGGACAGGCAATAGCAATCAGCCCCAGCATTTT
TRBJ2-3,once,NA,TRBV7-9,CAGSSPGLPSTDTQYF,TGTGCCGGCAGCTCGCCGGGACTTCCAAGCACAGATACGCAGTATTTT
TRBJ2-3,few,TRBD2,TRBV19,CASSIRQTSAQDTQYF,TGTGCCAGTAGTATCCGCCAGACTAGCGCGCAAGATACGCAGTATTTT
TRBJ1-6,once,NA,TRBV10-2,CASSESGYNSPLHF,TGCGCCAGCAGTGAGTCGGGGTATAATTCACCCCTCCACTTT
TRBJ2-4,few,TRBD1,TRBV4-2,CASSTIQGAKNIQYF,TGTGCCAGCTCGACCATACAGGGGGCCAAAAACATTCAGTACTTC
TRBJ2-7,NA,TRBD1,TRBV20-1,CSAARTGAEQYF,TGCAGTGCGGCAAGGACAGGGGCCGAGCAGTACTTC
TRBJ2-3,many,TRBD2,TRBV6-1,CASRPKRETTDTQYF,TGTGCCAGCAGACCTAAGCGGGAGACAACAGATACGCAGTATTTT
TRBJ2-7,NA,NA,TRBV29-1,CSVEGDGGYEQYF,TGCAGCGTTGAAGGGGATGGGGGCTACGAGCAGTACTTC
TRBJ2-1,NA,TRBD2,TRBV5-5,CASSYPTSGRPYNEQFF,TGTGCCAGCAGCTACCCGACTAGCGGGAGACCCTACAATGAGCAGTTCTTC
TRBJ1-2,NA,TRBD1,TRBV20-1,CSARDRRVGTGGYTF,TGCAGTGCTAGAGATCGGCGTGTCGGGACAGGGGGCTACACCTTC
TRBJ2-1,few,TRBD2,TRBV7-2,CASSLAHLRTSGYNEQFF,TGTGCCAGCAGCTTAGCGCATTTACGAACTAGCGGATACAATGAGCAGTTCTTC
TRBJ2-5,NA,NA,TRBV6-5,CASSYNGDGETQYF,TGTGCCAGCAGTTACAATGGGGACGGGGAGACCCAGTACTTC
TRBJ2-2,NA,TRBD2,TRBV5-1,CASSYPSGRSGELFF,TGCGCCAGCAGCTACCCTAGCGGGAGAAGTGGGGAGCTGTTTTTT
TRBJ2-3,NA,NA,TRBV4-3,CASSQEVGRWRDTQYF,TGCGCCAGCAGCCAAGAAGTGGGCCGATGGAGAGATACGCAGTATTTT
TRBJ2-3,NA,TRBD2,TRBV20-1,CSARMGGRPPTGDTQYF,TGCAGTGCTAGAATGGGCGGGAGGCCTCCCACAGGTGATACGCAGTATTTT
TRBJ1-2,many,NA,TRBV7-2,CASSLAPNYGYTF,TGTGCCAGCAGCTTAGCCCCTAACTATGGCTACACCTTC
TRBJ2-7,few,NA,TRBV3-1,CASSQVQGEQYF,TGTGCCAGCAGCCAAGTTCAGGGTGAGCAGTACTTC
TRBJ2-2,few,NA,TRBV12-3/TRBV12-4,CASSLAASTGELFF,TGTGCCAGCAGTTTGGCGGCTAGCACCGGGGAGCTGTTTTTT
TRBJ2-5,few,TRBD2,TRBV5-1,CASSLELAGYETQYF,TGCGCCAGCAGCTTGGAACTAGCGGGTTACGAGACCCAGTACTTC
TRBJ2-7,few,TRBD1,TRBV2,CASKLWTGDYEQYF,TGTGCCAGCAAACTTTGGACAGGGGACTACGAGCAGTACTTC
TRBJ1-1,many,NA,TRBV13,CASSLGGEAFF,TGTGCCAGCAGCTTAGGGGGGGAAGCTTTCTTT
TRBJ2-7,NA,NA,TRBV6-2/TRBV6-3,CASSFPPQARRGSYEQYF,TGTGCCAGCAGTTTCCCACCCCAAGCGAGGAGGGGCTCCTACGAGCAGTACTTC
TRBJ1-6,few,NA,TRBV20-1,CSATASWSNSPLHF,TGCAGTGCTACCGCGAGTTGGAGTAATTCACCCCTCCACTTT
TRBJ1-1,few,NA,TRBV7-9,CASSLRQENTEAFF,TGTGCCAGCAGCTTACGACAGGAGAACACTGAAGCTTTCTTT
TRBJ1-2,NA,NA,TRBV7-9,CASSQPGPAYGYTF,TGTGCCAGCAGCCAACCTGGGCCCGCATATGGCTACACCTTC
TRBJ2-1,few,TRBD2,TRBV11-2,CASSLVWISGGAYEQFF,TGTGCCAGCAGCTTAGTGTGGATAAGCGGGGGGGCTTACGAGCAGTTCTTC
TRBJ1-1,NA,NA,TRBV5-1,CASSLSGHPNTEAFF,TGCGCCAGCAGCTTGTCGGGACACCCGAACACTGAAGCTTTCTTT
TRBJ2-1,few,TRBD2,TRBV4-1,CASSQEGEGSYNEQFF,TGCGCCAGCAGCCAAGAAGGGGAGGGGTCCTACAATGAGCAGTTCTTC
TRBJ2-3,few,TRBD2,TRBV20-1,CSASETLAGASTDTQYF,TGCAGTGCTAGCGAGACATTAGCGGGAGCTAGCACAGATACGCAGTATTTT
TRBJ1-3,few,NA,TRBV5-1,CASSLEGLRRSSGNTIYF,TGCGCCAGCAGCTTGGAGGGGCTTCGGCGGTCCTCTGGAAACACCATATATTTT
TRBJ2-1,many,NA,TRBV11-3,CASSLGPYNEQFF,TGTGCCAGCAGTTTAGGGCCCTACAATGAGCAGTTCTTC
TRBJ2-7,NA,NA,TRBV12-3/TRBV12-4,CASSFVGDPYEQYF,TGTGCCAGCAGTTTTGTCGGGGACCCCTACGAGCAGTACTTC
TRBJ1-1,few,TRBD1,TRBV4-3,CASSQAPYGTVNTEAFF,TGCGCCAGCAGCCAAGCTCCTTACGGGACAGTGAACACTGAAGCTTTCTTT
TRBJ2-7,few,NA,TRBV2,CASTPLAGTSHEQYF,TGTGCCAGCACTCCTCTGGCAGGGACCTCCCACGAGCAGTACTTC
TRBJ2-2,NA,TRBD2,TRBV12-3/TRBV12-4,CASRAGGLNTGELFF,TGTGCCAGCAGAGCGGGGGGCCTGAACACCGGGGAGCTGTTTTTT
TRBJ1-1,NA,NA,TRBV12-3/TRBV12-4,CASSPRQGRPNTEAFF,TGTGCCAGCAGCCCACGGCAGGGGCGACCGAACACTGAAGCTTTCTTT
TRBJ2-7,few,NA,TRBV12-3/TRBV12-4,CASSSARGGEQYF,TGTGCCAGCAGTTCCGCCCGGGGAGGCGAGCAGTACTTC
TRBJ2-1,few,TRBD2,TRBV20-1,CSARDSSGYSYNEQFF,TGCAGTGCTAGAGATTCTAGCGGGTACTCCTACAATGAGCAGTTCTTC
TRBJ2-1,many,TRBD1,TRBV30,CAWNRGSGSYNEQFF,TGTGCCTGGAACAGGGGCAGCGGCTCCTACAATGAGCAGTTCTTC
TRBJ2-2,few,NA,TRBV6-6,CASSRGELFF,TGTGCCAGCAGCCGGGGGGAGCTGTTTTTT
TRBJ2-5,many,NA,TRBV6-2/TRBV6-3,CASSYGQETQYF,TGTGCCAGCAGTTACGGACAAGAGACCCAGTACTTC
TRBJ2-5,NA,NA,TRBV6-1,CASRRKEGYEETQYF,TGTGCCAGCAGGCGTAAAGAAGGATACGAAGAGACCCAGTACTTC
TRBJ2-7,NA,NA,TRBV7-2,CASSLFGLGPVSYEQYF,TGTGCCAGCAGCTTATTTGGTCTTGGGCCTGTCTCCTACGAGCAGTACTTC
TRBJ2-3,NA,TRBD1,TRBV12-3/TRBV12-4,CASSSGIGTVRSTDTQYF,TGTGCCAGCAGTTCCGGTATCGGGACAGTGAGGAGCACAGATACGCAGTATTTT
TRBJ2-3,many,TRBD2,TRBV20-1,CSAISGTDTQYF,TGCAGTGCTATTAGCGGGACAGATACGCAGTATTTT